A single sample is the source of the 12 T cell receptor beta chains below, sequenced in a study of blood T cell repertoires in COVID-19. Profiling relied on immunoSEQ multiplex PCR, and the TCRdb table lists in-frame clones only, not all of them. The sample lists approximately 300,000 clones, about 89% occurring once. The sample consisted of peripheral blood. These receptors were taken from a young man with acute or convalescent COVID-19.

V gene TRBV7-9 combines with J gene TRBJ2-3; D uncertain. Trimming removed 1 base at V and 0 bases at J, with 8 bases between. CDR1 is SEHNR and CDR2 is FQNEAQ in the germline V gene (reference sequence). CDR3 length: 15 amino acids. The CDR3, as DNA: TGTGCCAGCAGCTTAGTCGTCACTAGCACAGATACGCAGTATTTT. It codes for CASSLVVTSTDTQYF.

Of note for this clone: A junction end diverges from the germline sequence, so it may reflect a read error. The gene calls are TRBV28 and TRBJ1-6; D is possibly TRBD1 (5 bases). CDR1 and CDR2 (germline): MDHEN, SYDVKM. This CDR3 is 12 amino acids long. The CDR3 protein is CASTPRGAPLDF. CDR3 DNA: TGTGCCAGCACACCCCGTGGGGCTCCTCTCGACTTT. Supplemented by reference TRBV28 and TRBJ1-6, the full variable domain reads DVKVTQSSRYLVKRTGEKVFLECVQDMDHENMFWYRQDPGLGLRLIYFSYDVKMKEKGDIPEGYSVSREKKERFSLILESASTNQTSMYLCASTPRGAPLDFGNGTRLTVT.

The CDR3 DNA follows: TGCGCCAGCGGACAGCTCTACGAGCAGTACTTC. This encodes CASGQLYEQYF. The chain employs TRBV10-1 and TRBJ2-7, with D possibly TRBD1 on 6 matching bases. Germline values: CDR1 WNHNN, CDR2 SYGVQD (reference sequence). There are 11 residues in the CDR3. The V and J ends lost 8 bases and 3 bases respectively, with 8 bases between them.

The genes are TRBV28 and TRBJ1-6; TRBD1 matches 7 bases. V was clipped by 6 bases and J by 5 bases; unmatched bases: 7. Germline lookup yields CDR1 MDHEN and CDR2 SYDVKM. The length of the CDR3 is 15 residues. Here the CDR3 DNA reads TGTGCCAGCAGCTACGTTACAGGGGATAATTCACCCCTCCACTTT. Its protein product is CASSYVTGDNSPLHF.

V gene TRBV9 combines with J gene TRBJ1-6, with TRBD1 matching 8 bases. The V gene's germline CDR1 is SGDLS and CDR2 YYNGEE. V lost 4 bases and J lost 9; bases outside the gene matches: 6. The CDR3 loop spans 14 amino acids. Here the CDR3 reads CASSPTGGSSPLHF. The CDR3 DNA reads as TGTGCCAGCAGCCCCACAGGGGGGAGTTCACCCCTCCACTTT.

This clone was recorded a few times. The chain couples TRBV18 to TRBJ1-5, with TRBD1 identical over 9 bases. Germline CDR1 KGHSH, CDR2 LQKENI. Unmatched junction bases numbered 3, after V lost 5 bases and J lost 4 bases. The CDR3 length is 14 residues. The CDR3 reads CASSGGQGNQPQHF. The CDR3 DNA sequence: TGTGCCAGCTCAGGGGGACAGGGTAATCAGCCCCAGCATTTT.

The sample holds one count of this clone. This chain connects TRBV18 to TRBJ1-2, with D possibly matching TRBD1 (6 bases). Trimming took 1 base from V and 3 from J, leaving 12 bases between them. The CDR3 has 15 residues. CDR1 and CDR2 from the germline V gene are KGHSH and LQKENI. The CDR3 DNA reads TGTGCCAGCTCACCACTCGGAACAGGGCACTATGGCTACACCTTC. Encoded protein: CASSPLGTGHYGYTF. The entire variable domain, with the rest obtained from reference TRBV18 and TRBJ1-2, is as follows: NAGVMQNPRHLVRRRGQEARLRCSPMKGHSHVYWYRQLPEEGLKFMVYLQKENIIDESGMPKERFSAEFPKEGPSILRIQQVVRGDSAAYFCASSPLGTGHYGYTFGSGTRLTVV.

The genes are TRBV19 and TRBJ1-1; D ambiguous. This CDR3 has 13 amino acids. The germline CDR1 and CDR2 sequences are LNHDA and SQIVND (reference sequence). With 7 bases removed from V and 0 bases from J, the gap between germline ends came to 9 bases. CDR3 bases: TGTGCCAGTAACGAGATGATGAACACTGAAGCTTTCTTT. This gives the protein CASNEMMNTEAFF.

The V call is TRBV6-6, the J call TRBJ1-5; possible D gene TRBD1, 6 bases. The germline gives CDR1 MNHNY, CDR2 SVGAGI (reference sequence). This CDR3 spans 16 amino acids. Trimming shortened V by 3 bases and J by 6 bases, and 18 bases separated the two germline ends. This CDR3 is CASSYSKSQGGQPQHF. The CDR3 DNA follows: TGTGCCAGCAGTTATTCCAAGTCCCAAGGGGGTCAGCCCCAGCATTTT.

This clone was seen only a few times. This sequence joins TRBV3-1 (or the pseudogene TRBV3-2) and TRBJ2-2, with a tentative D call TRBD2 (6 bases). V shed 4 bases and J shed 2 bases, with 11 bases lying between them. The V gene's germline CDR1 is LGHDT and CDR2 YNNKEL (reference sequence). The CDR3 has 15 residues. The CDR3 protein is CASSLRGGNTGELFF. CDR3 sequence (DNA): TGTGCCAGCAGCCTTAGGGGAGGTAACACCGGGGAGCTGTTTTTT.

The chain carries TRBV27 and TRBJ2-1; TRBD1 matches 8 bases. The V segment lost 3 bases and the J segment 6 bases; nucleotides outside the gene matches: 4. The CDR3 is made up of 14 amino acids. Germline V lookup: CDR1 MNHEY, CDR2 SMNVEV (reference sequence). CDR3 sequence reads: CASSLLGTGNEQFF. For the CDR3, the DNA is TGTGCCAGCAGTTTGCTAGGGACAGGCAATGAGCAGTTCTTC.

The genes are TRBV18 and TRBJ1-1; D is ambiguous. Germline V gene lookup returns CDR1 KGHSH and CDR2 LQKENI. The CDR3 extends over 15 amino acids. V was trimmed by 1 base and J by 4 bases, leaving 13 bases between them. In DNA form, the CDR3 reads TGTGCCAGCTCACCACACGGGGATTCGGGCACTGAAGCTTTCTTT. Translating gives CASSPHGDSGTEAFF.